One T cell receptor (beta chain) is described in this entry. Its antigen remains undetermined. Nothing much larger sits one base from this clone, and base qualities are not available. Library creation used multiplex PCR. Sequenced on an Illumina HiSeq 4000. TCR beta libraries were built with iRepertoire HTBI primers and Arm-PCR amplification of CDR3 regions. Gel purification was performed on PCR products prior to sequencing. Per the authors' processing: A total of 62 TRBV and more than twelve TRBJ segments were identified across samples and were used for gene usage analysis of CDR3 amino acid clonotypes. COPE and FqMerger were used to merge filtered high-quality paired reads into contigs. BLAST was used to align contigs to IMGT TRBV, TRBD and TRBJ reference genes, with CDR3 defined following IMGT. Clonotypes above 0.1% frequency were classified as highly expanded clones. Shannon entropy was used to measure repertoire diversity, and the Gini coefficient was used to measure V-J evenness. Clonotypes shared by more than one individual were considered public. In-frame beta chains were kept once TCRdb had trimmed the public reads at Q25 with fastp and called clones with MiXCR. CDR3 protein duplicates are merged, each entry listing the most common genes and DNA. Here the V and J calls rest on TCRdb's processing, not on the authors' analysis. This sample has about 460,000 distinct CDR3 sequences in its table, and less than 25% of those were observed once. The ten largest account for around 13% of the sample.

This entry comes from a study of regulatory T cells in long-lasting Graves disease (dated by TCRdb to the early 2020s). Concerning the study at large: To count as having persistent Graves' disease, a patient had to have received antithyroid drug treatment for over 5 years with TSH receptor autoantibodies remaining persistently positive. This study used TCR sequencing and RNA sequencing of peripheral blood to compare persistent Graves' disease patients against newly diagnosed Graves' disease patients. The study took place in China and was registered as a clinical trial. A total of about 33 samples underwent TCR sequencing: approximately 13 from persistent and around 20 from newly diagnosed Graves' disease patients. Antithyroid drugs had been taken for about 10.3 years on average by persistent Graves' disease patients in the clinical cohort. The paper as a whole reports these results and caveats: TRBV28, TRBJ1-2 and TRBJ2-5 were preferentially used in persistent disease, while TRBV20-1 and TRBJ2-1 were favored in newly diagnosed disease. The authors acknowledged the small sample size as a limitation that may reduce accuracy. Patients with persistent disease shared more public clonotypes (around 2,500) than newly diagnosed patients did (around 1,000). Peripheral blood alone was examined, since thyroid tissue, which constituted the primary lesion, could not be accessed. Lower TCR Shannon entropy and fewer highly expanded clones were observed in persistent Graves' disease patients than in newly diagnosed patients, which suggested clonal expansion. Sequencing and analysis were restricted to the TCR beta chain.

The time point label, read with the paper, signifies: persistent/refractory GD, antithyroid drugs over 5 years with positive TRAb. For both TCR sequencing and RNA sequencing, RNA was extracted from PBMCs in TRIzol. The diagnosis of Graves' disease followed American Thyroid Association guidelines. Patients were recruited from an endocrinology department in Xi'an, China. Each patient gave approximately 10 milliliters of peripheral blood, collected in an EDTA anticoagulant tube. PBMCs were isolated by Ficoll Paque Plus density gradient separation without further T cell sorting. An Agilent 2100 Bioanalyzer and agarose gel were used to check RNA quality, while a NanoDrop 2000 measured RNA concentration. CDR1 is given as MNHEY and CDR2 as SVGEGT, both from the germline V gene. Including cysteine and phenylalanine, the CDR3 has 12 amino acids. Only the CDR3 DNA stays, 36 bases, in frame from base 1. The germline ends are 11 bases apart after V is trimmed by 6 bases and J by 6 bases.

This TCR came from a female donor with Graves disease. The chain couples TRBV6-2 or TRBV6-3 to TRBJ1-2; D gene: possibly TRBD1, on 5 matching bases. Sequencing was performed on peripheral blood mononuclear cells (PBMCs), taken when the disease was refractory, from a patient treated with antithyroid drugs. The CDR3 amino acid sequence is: CASSREGNGYTF. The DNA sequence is TGTGCCAGCAGCCGGGAGGGGAATGGCTACACCTTC.